These 3 T cell receptor beta chains were all obtained from the same sample, sequenced in a study of blood T cell repertoires in COVID-19. The assay was immunoSEQ multiplex PCR, and TCRdb's table has in-frame clones only and misses some. The sample carries over 300,000 clones, 70% to 90% recorded once. The sequenced sample consisted of peripheral blood. The origin of the receptors is a human donor in a cohort sampled during active COVID-19.

This clone was recorded only once. The J gene is TRBJ2-5, the V gene TRBV4-1; D gene ambiguous. The V gene lost 0 bases and the J gene lost 2 bases, with 7 bases spanning the gap. CDR1 and CDR2 (germline): MGHRA, YSYEKL. This CDR3 has 14 residues. The CDR3 sequence is CASSQDYNQETQYF. DNA for the CDR3: TGCGCCAGCAGCCAAGACTATAATCAAGAGACCCAGTACTTC.

The rearrangement joins TRBV2 to TRBJ1-1, with 9 bases fitting TRBD1. CDR3 length: 16 residues. Germline values: CDR1 SNHLY, CDR2 FYNNEI. V lost 5 bases to trimming and J lost 1 base; unmatched junction nucleotides: 8. Here the CDR3 reads CASSNTGGAGNTEAFF. The CDR3 coding sequence is TGTGCCAGCAGTAACACAGGGGGCGCAGGGAACACTGAAGCTTTCTTT.

The chain links TRBV12-3 or TRBV12-4 to TRBJ2-1; 7 bases fit TRBD1. V gave up 6 bases and J gave up 4 bases; unmatched junction bases: 3. CDR3 size: 13 residues. CDR3 sequence: CASRWGQYNEQFF. CDR3 sequence (DNA): TGTGCCAGCAGGTGGGGACAGTACAATGAGCAGTTCTTC.